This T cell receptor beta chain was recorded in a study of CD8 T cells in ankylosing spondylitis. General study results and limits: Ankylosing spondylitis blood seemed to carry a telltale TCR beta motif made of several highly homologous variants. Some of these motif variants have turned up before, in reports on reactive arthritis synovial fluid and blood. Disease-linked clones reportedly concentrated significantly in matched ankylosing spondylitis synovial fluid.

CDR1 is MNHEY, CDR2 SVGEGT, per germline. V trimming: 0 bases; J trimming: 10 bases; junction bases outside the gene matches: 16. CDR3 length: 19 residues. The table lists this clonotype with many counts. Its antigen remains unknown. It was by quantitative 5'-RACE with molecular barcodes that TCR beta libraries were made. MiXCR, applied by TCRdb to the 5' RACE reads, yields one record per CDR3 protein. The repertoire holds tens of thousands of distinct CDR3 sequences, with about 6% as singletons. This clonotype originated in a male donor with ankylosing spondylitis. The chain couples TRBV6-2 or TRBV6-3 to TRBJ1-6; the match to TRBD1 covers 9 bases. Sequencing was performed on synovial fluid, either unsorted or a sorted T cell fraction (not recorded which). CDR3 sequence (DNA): TGTGCCAGCAGTTACTCGGCGACAAAGGGACAGGGCCTTCGATCACCCCTCCACTTT. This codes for CASSYSATKGQGLRSPLHF.